This is a list of T cell receptor beta chains from one sample in a study of human T cells and chemical hapten exposure. TCRdb reprocessed the RACE reads via MiXCR and lists one record per CDR3 protein. The repertoire holds 180,000 or so distinct CDR3 sequences, approximately 31% seen once, with roughly 3% in the top ten. The specimen was whole blood, collected in connection with sensitization to the hapten diphenylcyclopropenone (DPC). Source of these receptors: a woman aged 25 to 39 with alopecia areata. Some clones in this sample may be carry-over from other donors' samples. Both conserved end residues are part of each CDR3.

V gene	J gene	CDR3 protein
TRBV7-6	TRBJ2-1	CASSARLDGEQFF
TRBV4-1	TRBJ1-2	CASSQVRTHGYTF
TRBV2	TRBJ2-1	CASTGLAELNEQFF
TRBV9	TRBJ1-5	CASIGGGVSNQPQHF
TRBV9	TRBJ2-3	CASSVGQGTDTQYF
TRBV6-6	TRBJ2-7	CASSKREAYEQYF
TRBV7-2	TRBJ1-4	CASSIGDTSEKLFF
TRBV20-1	TRBJ2-6	CSVDGISSGANVLTF
TRBV6-2/TRBV6-3	TRBJ2-7	CASSQRTQSYEQYF
TRBV20-1	TRBJ2-5	CSAIPAGGQETQYF
TRBV20-1	TRBJ2-5	CSAPGLAGPKETQYF
TRBV6-1	TRBJ1-1	CASSEPQQNTEAFF
TRBV29-1	TRBJ2-7	CSVGGGTYEQYF
TRBV4-3	TRBJ1-1	CASSRRRGELVGTEAFF
TRBV28	TRBJ2-7	CASSSGDLYEQYF
TRBV28	TRBJ1-5	CASISGALGNQPQHF
TRBV27	TRBJ1-5	CATMDGASGPQHF
TRBV9	TRBJ2-5	CASSLQGLGETQYF
TRBV10-2	TRBJ1-2	CASSDGYGYTF
TRBV29-1	TRBJ1-4	CSVASGGSTNEKLFF
TRBV15	TRBJ1-3	CATSRVTGTGNTIYF